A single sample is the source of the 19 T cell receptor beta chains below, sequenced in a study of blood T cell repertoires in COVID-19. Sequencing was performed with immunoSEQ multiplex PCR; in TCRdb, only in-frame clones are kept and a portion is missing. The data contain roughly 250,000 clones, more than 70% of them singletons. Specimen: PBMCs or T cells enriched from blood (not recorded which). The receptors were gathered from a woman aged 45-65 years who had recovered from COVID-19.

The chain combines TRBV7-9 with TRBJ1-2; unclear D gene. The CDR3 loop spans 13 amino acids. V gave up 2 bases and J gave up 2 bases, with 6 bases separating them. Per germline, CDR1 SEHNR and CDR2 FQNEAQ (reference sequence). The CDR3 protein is CASSLPGNYGYTF. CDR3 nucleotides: TGTGCCAGCAGCTTACCCGGGAACTATGGCTACACCTTC.

CDR3 nucleotide sequence: TGTGCCAGCAGTAGAATTACAGGGCCTTGGTACTTC. Protein sequence: CASSRITGPWYF. This sequence joins TRBV6-5 and TRBJ2-5; tentatively, D is TRBD1 (6 bases). With 5 bases removed from V and 13 bases from J, the gap between germline ends came to 17 bases. CDR3 length equals 12 residues. Germline assignment: CDR1 MNHEY and CDR2 SVGAGI.

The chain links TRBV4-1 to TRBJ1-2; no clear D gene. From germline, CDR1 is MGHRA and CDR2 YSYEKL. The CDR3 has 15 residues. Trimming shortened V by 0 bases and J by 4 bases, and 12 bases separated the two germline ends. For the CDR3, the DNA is TGCGCCAGCAGCCAAGAACCGGGGTTCGGCTATGGCTACACCTTC. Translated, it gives CASSQEPGFGYGYTF.

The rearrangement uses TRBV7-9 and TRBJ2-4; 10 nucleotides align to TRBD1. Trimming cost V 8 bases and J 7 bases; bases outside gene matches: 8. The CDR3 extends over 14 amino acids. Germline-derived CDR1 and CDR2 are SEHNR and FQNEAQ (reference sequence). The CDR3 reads CASQRTGGLNIQYF. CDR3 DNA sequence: TGTGCCAGCCAGCGGACAGGGGGTTTGAACATTCAGTACTTC.

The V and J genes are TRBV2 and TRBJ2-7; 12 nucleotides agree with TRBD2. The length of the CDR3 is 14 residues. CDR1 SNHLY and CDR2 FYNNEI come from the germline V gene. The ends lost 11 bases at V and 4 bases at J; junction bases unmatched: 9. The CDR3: CAGKTSGSVYEQYF. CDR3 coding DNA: TGTGCCGGAAAGACTAGCGGGAGTGTGTACGAGCAGTACTTC.

CDR3 residues: CASSTTGELFF. The CDR3 DNA reads TGTGCCAGTAGTACAACCGGGGAGCTGTTTTTT. The rearrangement uses TRBV19 and TRBJ2-2; D is unclear. The CDR3 runs to 11 residues. Germline V gene sequence: CDR1 LNHDA, CDR2 SQIVND (reference sequence). The V gene lost 4 bases and the J gene lost 5 bases, with 2 bases spanning the gap.

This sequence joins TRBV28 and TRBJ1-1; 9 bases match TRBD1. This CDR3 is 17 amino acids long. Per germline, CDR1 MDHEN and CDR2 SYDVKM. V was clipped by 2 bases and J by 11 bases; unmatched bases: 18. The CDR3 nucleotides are TGTGCCAGCAGTTTACGTTCTTGGGGACAGGGCCAACTTGGGGCTTTCTTT. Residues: CASSLRSWGQGQLGAFF.

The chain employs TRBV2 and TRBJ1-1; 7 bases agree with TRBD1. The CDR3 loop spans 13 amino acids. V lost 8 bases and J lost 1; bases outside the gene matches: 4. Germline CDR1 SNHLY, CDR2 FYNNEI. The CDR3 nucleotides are TGTGCCAGCCCAGGGGGAGGGAACACTGAAGCTTTCTTT. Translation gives CASPGGGNTEAFF. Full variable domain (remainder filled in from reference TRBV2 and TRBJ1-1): EPEVTQTPSHQVTQMGQEVILRCVPISNHLYFYWYRQILGQKVEFLVSFYNNEISEKSEIFDDQFSVERPDGSNFTLKIRSTKLEDSAMYFCASPGGGNTEAFFGQGTRLTVV.

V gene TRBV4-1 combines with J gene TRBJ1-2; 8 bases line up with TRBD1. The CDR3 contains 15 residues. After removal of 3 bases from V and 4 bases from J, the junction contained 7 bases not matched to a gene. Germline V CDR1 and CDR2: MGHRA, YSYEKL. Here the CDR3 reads CASSQSRTGIYGYTF. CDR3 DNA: TGCGCCAGCAGCCAGAGCCGGACAGGGATCTATGGCTACACCTTC.

In DNA, the CDR3 is TGTGCCAGCAGCAACAGGACAGGGTTTGGGGCTTTCTTT. This encodes CASSNRTGFGAFF. The chain couples TRBV7-2 to TRBJ1-1, with 8 bases aligning to TRBD1. The V gene's germline CDR1 is SGHTA and CDR2 FQGNSA. The junction had 10 bases not matched to a gene; V was cut back by 5 bases and J by 11 bases. CDR3 length: 13 amino acids.

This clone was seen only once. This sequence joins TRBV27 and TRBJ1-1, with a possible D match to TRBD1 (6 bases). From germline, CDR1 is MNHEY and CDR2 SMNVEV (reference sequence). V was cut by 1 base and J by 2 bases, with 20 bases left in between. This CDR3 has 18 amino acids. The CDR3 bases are TGTGCCAGCAGTTTATTCGGGACAATTGTGGGAGAAAACACTGAAGCTTTCTTT. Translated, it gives CASSLFGTIVGENTEAFF.

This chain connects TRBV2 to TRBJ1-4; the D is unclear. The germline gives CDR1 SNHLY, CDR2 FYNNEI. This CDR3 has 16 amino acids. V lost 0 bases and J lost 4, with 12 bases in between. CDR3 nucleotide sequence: TGTGCCAGCAGTGAAGCCCCCCCCAGGAATAATGAAAAACTGTTTTTT. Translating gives CASSEAPPRNNEKLFF.

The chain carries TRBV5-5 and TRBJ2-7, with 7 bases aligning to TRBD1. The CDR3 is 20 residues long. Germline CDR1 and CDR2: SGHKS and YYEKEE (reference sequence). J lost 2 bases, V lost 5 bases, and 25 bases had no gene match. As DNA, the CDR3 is TGTGCCAGCAGAACGAAAATAACCGGGACAGTGGACTTGATCCCCTACGAGCAGTACTTC. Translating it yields CASRTKITGTVDLIPYEQYF.

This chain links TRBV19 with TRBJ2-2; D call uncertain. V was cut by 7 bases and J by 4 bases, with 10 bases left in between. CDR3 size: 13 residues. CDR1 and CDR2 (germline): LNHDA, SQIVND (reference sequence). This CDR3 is CASNPQRTGELFF. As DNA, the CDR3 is TGTGCCAGTAACCCCCAGCGCACCGGGGAGCTGTTTTTT.

CDR3 loop: CASSRTAYEAFF. The CDR3 coding sequence is TGTGCCAGTAGTCGGACAGCTTATGAAGCTTTCTTT. The rearrangement uses TRBV19 and TRBJ1-1; weak D call: TRBD1 (6 bases). The CDR3 runs 12 residues. The ends were cut back, 5 bases at V and 7 bases at J, with 11 bases in the middle. CDR1 and CDR2 (germline): LNHDA, SQIVND (reference sequence).

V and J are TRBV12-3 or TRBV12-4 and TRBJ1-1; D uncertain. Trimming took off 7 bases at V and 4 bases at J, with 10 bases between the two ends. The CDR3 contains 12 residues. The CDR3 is CASTQVSTEAFF. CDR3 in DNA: TGTGCCAGCACTCAGGTGTCCACTGAAGCTTTCTTT.

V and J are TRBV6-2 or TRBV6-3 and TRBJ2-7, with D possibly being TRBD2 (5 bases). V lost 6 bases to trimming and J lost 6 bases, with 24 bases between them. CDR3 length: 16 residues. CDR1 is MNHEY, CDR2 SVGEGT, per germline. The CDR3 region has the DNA TGTGCCAGCAGCCCCTCCGGTAGAGGGTCAAACCTCGAGCAGTACTTC. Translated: CASSPSGRGSNLEQYF.

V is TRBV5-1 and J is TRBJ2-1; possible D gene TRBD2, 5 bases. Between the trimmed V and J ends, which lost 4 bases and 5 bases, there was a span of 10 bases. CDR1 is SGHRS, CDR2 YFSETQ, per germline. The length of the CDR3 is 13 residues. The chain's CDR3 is CASSLGVHNEQFF. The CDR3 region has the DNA TGCGCCAGCAGCCTGGGAGTTCACAATGAGCAGTTCTTC.

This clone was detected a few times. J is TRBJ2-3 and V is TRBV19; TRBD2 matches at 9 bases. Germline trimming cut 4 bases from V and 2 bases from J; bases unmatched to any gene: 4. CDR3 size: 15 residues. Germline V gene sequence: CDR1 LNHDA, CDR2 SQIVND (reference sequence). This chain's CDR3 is CASSSLAGHTDTQYF. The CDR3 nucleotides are TGTGCCAGTAGTAGTCTAGCGGGGCACACAGATACGCAGTATTTT. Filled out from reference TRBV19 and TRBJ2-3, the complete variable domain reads DGGITQSPKYLFRKEGQNVTLSCEQNLNHDAMYWYRQDPGQGLRLIYYSQIVNDFQKGDIAEGYSVSREKKESFPLTVTSAQKNPTAFYLCASSSLAGHTDTQYFGPGTRLTVL.